This T cell receptor beta chain is drawn from a study of blood T cell repertoires in COVID-19. Overall study context: Donors in the United States, Italy and Spain gave samples during acute or convalescent COVID-19. Sources were T cells, B-cell-depleted T cells, or PBMCs; the material itself was cDNA or gDNA.

In the study's own analysis: Estimation of nucleated cell counts was performed using reference gene primer amplification. Clones were sequenced by immunoSEQ multiplex PCR, and TCRdb holds only the in-frame ones, with some missing. The V and J calls and clone size were taken over from that table, and D and trimming were inferred from the DNA. The sample includes 95,000 to 100,000 clones, 75% to 90% of them seen just once. Looked up from germline, CDR1 is SGHTA and CDR2 is FQGNSA. The CDR3 sequence is 16 residues long. V lost 5 bases, J lost 5 bases, and 10 bases stayed unmatched. The sequenced sample was peripheral blood. The rearrangement uses TRBV7-2 and TRBJ2-3; TRBD2 matches 10 bases. This receptor was taken from a man older than 75 with acute or convalescent COVID-19. Written as DNA, the CDR3 is TGTGCCAGCAGCCTCAGGACTAGCGGTATGCAAGATACGCAGTATTTT. Translation gives CASSLRTSGMQDTQYF.